This TCR beta chain was observed in a study of response to subunit inactivated influenza vaccine. A few counts support this clonotype. As yet, its antigen is unknown. TCRdb used MiXCR to reprocess the RT-PCR reads, holding one entry per CDR3 protein. This sample has roughly 780,000 distinct CDR3 sequences, with about 18% found just once. General study results and limits: That few new T cells are recruited by each seasonal influenza vaccination was the authors' suggestion.

CDR1 and CDR2 (germline): MNHNS, SASEGT. The CDR3 has 11 residues. Trimming shortened V by 8 bases and J by 5 bases, and 7 bases separated the two germline ends. This clonotype originated in a man in his forties or fifties who received an inactivated influenza vaccine. Sample: PBMCs from blood, taken 5 to 6 days after vaccination. The chain recombines TRBV6-1 with TRBJ1-5; D call uncertain. CDR3 region: CASGVDQPQHF. CDR3 coding DNA: TGTGCCAGCGGGGTTGATCAGCCCCAGCATTTT.